Each of the 28 T cell receptor beta chains below was sequenced from the same sample in a study of blood T cell repertoires in COVID-19. The table came from immunoSEQ multiplex PCR; TCRdb's copy has only in-frame clones and leaves some out. Found here are 9,500 to 15,000 clones, 90% of them singletons; the top ten hold roughly 15%. The material sequenced was peripheral blood. The receptors were gathered from a man between 70 and 80 years old with active COVID-19.

V is TRBV6-6 and J is TRBJ2-1; 14 bases are shared with TRBD2. Per the germline V gene, CDR1 is MNHNY and CDR2 is SVGAGI (reference sequence). The CDR3 totals 14 residues. V was clipped by 2 bases and J by 12 bases; unmatched bases: 3. Written as DNA, the CDR3 is TGTGCCAGCAGTTACCGGGGACTAGCGGGAGTGCAGTTCTTC. Its translation is CASSYRGLAGVQFF.

This sequence joins TRBV4-1 and TRBJ1-6; D uncertain. This CDR3 has 12 amino acids. Germline CDR1 MGHRA, CDR2 YSYEKL. The ends were cut back, 1 base at V and 14 bases at J, with 9 bases in the middle. CDR3 sequence (DNA): TGCGCCAGCAGCCAAGTTTTGGAGGCCCTCCACTTT. Residues: CASSQVLEALHF.

This rearrangement joins TRBV7-2 to TRBJ2-1, with D tentatively TRBD2 (6 bases). In germline, CDR1 is SGHTA, CDR2 FQGNSA. The V end was cut by 6 bases, the J end by 0 bases, with 12 bases between. The CDR3 runs 15 residues. The CDR3 sequence: CASSRDFSSYNEQFF. As DNA, the CDR3 is TGTGCCAGCAGTCGGGACTTTAGCTCCTACAATGAGCAGTTCTTC.

The V call is TRBV14, the J call TRBJ2-2, with TRBD2 matching 11 bases. V gave up 0 bases and J gave up 4 bases; unmatched junction bases: 4. This CDR3 is built from 17 residues. CDR1 and CDR2 (germline): SGHDN, FVKESK. CDR3 sequence (DNA): TGTGCCAGCAGCCAAGATGAACTAGCGGGAGTCACCGGGGAGCTGTTTTTT. It specifies CASSQDELAGVTGELFF. Using reference TRBV14 and TRBJ2-2 for the parts outside the CDR3, the full variable domain is EAGVTQFPSHSVIEKGQTVTLRCDPISGHDNLYWYRRVMGKEIKFLLHFVKESKQDESGMPNNRFLAERTGGTYSTLKVQPAELEDSGVYFCASSQDELAGVTGELFFGEGSRLTVL.

The chain employs TRBV19 and TRBJ1-5, with a weak D call TRBD1 (5 bases). Germline CDR1 is LNHDA and CDR2 is SQIVND (reference sequence). The CDR3 has 17 amino acids. V gave up 2 bases and J gave up 1 base, with 15 bases separating them. The CDR3, as DNA: TGTGCCAGTAGTATAAATTTGGGCGGGGCCAGCAATCAGCCCCAGCATTTT. Translation: CASSINLGGASNQPQHF.

The chain employs TRBV5-4 and TRBJ2-7; D is perhaps TRBD2 (6 bases). The V end lost 4 bases, the J end lost 5 bases, and 19 bases lay between the germline ends. The CDR3 has 15 residues. The germline CDR1 and CDR2 sequences are SGHNT and YYREEE (reference sequence). The CDR3: CASSPSPGDRHEQYF. The CDR3 DNA follows: TGTGCCAGCAGCCCGTCTCCGGGAGATAGGCACGAGCAGTACTTC.

The DNA for the CDR3 is TGCGCCAGCAGCTTGGGGGCGGAGACCCAGTACTTC. Translated: CASSLGAETQYF. This chain uses TRBV5-1 with TRBJ2-5; D is unclear. The germline V and J ends were trimmed by 0 bases and 5 bases, with 5 bases remaining between them. The CDR3 spans 12 residues. Germline assignment: CDR1 SGHRS and CDR2 YFSETQ.

This chain joins TRBV12-3 or TRBV12-4 and TRBJ2-7; 8 bases align to TRBD1. The CDR3 totals 13 residues. Germline trimming cut 6 bases from V and 2 bases from J; bases unmatched to any gene: 3. DNA of the CDR3: TGTGCCAGCAGGGGACAGGATACCTACGAGCAGTACTTC. This encodes CASRGQDTYEQYF.

The CDR3 bases are TGTGCCAGCAGTGGACAGGGGGAAAATCAGCCCCAGCATTTT. This sequence encodes CASSGQGENQPQHF. V gene TRBV2 combines with J gene TRBJ1-5; 9 nucleotides line up with TRBD1. The trim removed 4 bases at V and 4 bases at J, leaving 2 bases unmatched. Germline CDR1 and CDR2: SNHLY and FYNNEI. The CDR3 spans 14 residues.

The V and J genes are TRBV3-1 (or the pseudogene TRBV3-2) and TRBJ1-5, with D possibly being TRBD1 (6 bases). This CDR3 is 14 amino acids long. V gave up 6 bases and J gave up 1 base, with 10 bases separating them. Germline V lookup: CDR1 LGHDT, CDR2 YNNKEL (reference sequence). CDR3 sequence (DNA): TGTGCCAGCAGGTCACAGGGAAGCAATCAGCCCCAGCATTTT. It yields the protein CASRSQGSNQPQHF.

The V and J genes are TRBV5-1 and TRBJ2-2, with 7 bases fitting TRBD2. The CDR3 is 16 residues long. V gave up 0 bases and J gave up 4 bases; unmatched junction bases: 6. Germline assignment: CDR1 SGHRS and CDR2 YFSETQ. CDR3 bases: TGCGCCAGCAGCTTGGGGCCTAGCGGATCCACCGGGGAGCTGTTTTTT. The encoded protein is CASSLGPSGSTGELFF.

The chain employs TRBV15 and TRBJ1-6, with TRBD1 identical over 8 bases. Germline CDR1 and CDR2: LNHNV and YYDKDF (reference sequence). The trim removed 3 bases at V and 9 bases at J, leaving 7 bases unmatched. The CDR3 length is 15 residues. The CDR3: CATSSPGGAGSPLHF. The DNA for the CDR3 is TGTGCCACCAGCAGTCCAGGGGGCGCGGGTTCACCCCTCCACTTT.

The V call is TRBV6-5, the J call TRBJ2-1, with D perhaps TRBD1 (6 bases). Germline loops: CDR1 MNHEY, CDR2 SVGAGI. Trimming shortened V by 5 bases and J by 2 bases, and 13 bases separated the two germline ends. This CDR3 region has 15 residues. The CDR3 region has the DNA TGTGCCAGCAGTATATCCGGGACAACCTACAATGAGCAGTTCTTC. Translating gives CASSISGTTYNEQFF.

The chain links TRBV5-4 to TRBJ2-5; 7 bases match TRBD2. The junction had 8 bases not matched to a gene; V was cut back by 1 base and J by 2 bases. This CDR3 has 16 residues. Germline V gene lookup returns CDR1 SGHNT and CDR2 YYREEE (reference sequence). CDR3 loop: CASSLSLADSQETQYF. The CDR3 nucleotides are TGTGCCAGCAGCTTGAGCCTAGCGGATTCTCAAGAGACCCAGTACTTC.

This chain uses TRBV30 with TRBJ1-6; a possible D gene is TRBD1 (6 bases). V dropped 0 bases and J dropped 8 bases, with 14 bases sitting between them. Looked up from germline, CDR1 is GTSNPN and CDR2 is SVGIG (reference sequence). There are 15 residues in the CDR3. CDR3: CAWSVRQGFDSPLHF. As DNA, the CDR3 is TGTGCCTGGAGTGTACGGCAGGGGTTTGATTCACCCCTCCACTTT. The full variable domain, rest sourced from reference TRBV30 and TRBJ1-6, is SQTIHQWPATLVQPVGSPLSLECTVEGTSNPNLYWYRQAAGRGLQLLFYSVGIGQISSEVPQNLSASRPQDRQFILSSKKLLLSDSGFYLCAWSVRQGFDSPLHFGNGTRLTVT.

This chain links TRBV5-1 with TRBJ2-3, with D possibly TRBD2 on 5 matching bases. V dropped 2 bases and J dropped 1 base, with 8 bases sitting between them. This CDR3 has 14 amino acids. Germline loops: CDR1 SGHRS, CDR2 YFSETQ. The CDR3 spells CASSFAGRTDTQYF. For the CDR3, the DNA is TGCGCCAGCAGCTTTGCGGGTCGCACAGATACGCAGTATTTT. The whole variable domain, remainder taken from reference TRBV5-1 and TRBJ2-3, is KAGVTQTPRYLIKTRGQQVTLSCSPISGHRSVSWYQQTPGQGLQFLFEYFSETQRNKGNFPGRFSGRQFSNSRSEMNVSTLELGDSALYLCASSFAGRTDTQYFGPGTRLTVL.

This clone was counted a single time. The chain has TRBV7-8 and TRBJ1-1, with 11 bases aligning to TRBD1. The V gene end was trimmed by 4 bases and the J gene end by 4 bases; junction bases not matched to a gene: 5. The CDR3 has 15 amino acids. CDR1 is SGHVS, CDR2 FQNEAQ, per germline. The CDR3 sequence is CASSSWTGGGTEAFF. In DNA, the CDR3 is TGTGCCAGCAGCTCCTGGACAGGGGGCGGCACTGAAGCTTTCTTT.

This clone has just one count. This chain connects TRBV9 to TRBJ2-1, with D uncertain. The V end was cut by 0 bases, the J end by 7 bases, with 11 bases between. There are 14 residues in the CDR3. Germline loops: CDR1 SGDLS, CDR2 YYNGEE. The CDR3 protein is CASSVVGSSNEQFF. CDR3 DNA: TGTGCCAGCAGCGTAGTAGGTAGCTCAAATGAGCAGTTCTTC.

This chain uses TRBV11-2 with TRBJ1-1, with 7 bases identical to TRBD1. This CDR3 region has 15 residues. In germline, CDR1 is SGHAT, CDR2 FQNNGV. J lost 2 bases, V lost 5 bases, and 8 bases had no gene match. The CDR3 nucleotides are TGTGCCAGCAGCGTCGGAGGGGGCCTTAACACTGAAGCTTTCTTT. Amino acid sequence: CASSVGGGLNTEAFF.

The V gene is TRBV12-5, the J gene TRBJ2-1, with 10 bases matching TRBD1. Looked up from germline, CDR1 is LGHNT and CDR2 is FRNRAP. V trimming: 6 bases; J trimming: 8 bases; junction bases outside the gene matches: 7. The CDR3 is 14 residues long. The CDR3 loop is CASGPGQGKYEQFF. The CDR3 DNA reads as TGTGCTAGTGGCCCGGGACAGGGGAAATATGAGCAGTTCTTC.

The rearrangement links TRBV15 to TRBJ1-1; 7 bases match TRBD1. Germline V lookup: CDR1 LNHNV, CDR2 YYDKDF (reference sequence). Trimming cost V 0 bases and J 3 bases; bases outside gene matches: 7. This CDR3 spans 16 amino acids. Here the CDR3 reads CATSREPARGDTEAFF. The CDR3 DNA reads TGTGCCACCAGCAGAGAACCGGCCAGGGGGGACACTGAAGCTTTCTTT.

The J gene is TRBJ2-3, the V gene TRBV4-3; D ambiguous. The V gene's germline CDR1 is LGHNA and CDR2 YSLEER. Trimming cost V 0 bases and J 1 base, with 14 bases left between them. This CDR3 comprises 17 residues. CDR3 protein: CASSQEVPRLGTDTQYF. For the CDR3, the DNA is TGCGCCAGCAGCCAAGAAGTTCCCCGTTTAGGCACAGATACGCAGTATTTT.

This sequence joins TRBV6-1 and TRBJ1-3; D uncertain. V was clipped by 3 bases and J by 0 bases, with 9 bases between them. Germline-derived CDR1 and CDR2 are MNHNS and SASEGT. The CDR3 contains 15 residues. Here the CDR3 DNA reads TGTGCCAGCAGTGAGAGTAACCCCTCTGGAAACACCATATATTTT. It specifies CASSESNPSGNTIYF.

The rearrangement uses TRBV10-1 and TRBJ2-2; no firm D call. The CDR3 has 14 residues. Germline assignment: CDR1 WNHNN and CDR2 SYGVQD (reference sequence). V was pared by 6 bases and J by 0 bases, with 8 bases between. CDR3 bases: TGCGCCAGCAGGGGCGCCTCGAACACCGGGGAGCTGTTTTTT. This codes for CASRGASNTGELFF.

V and J are TRBV4-1 and TRBJ2-7; the match to TRBD2 covers 8 bases. Germline lookup yields CDR1 MGHRA and CDR2 YSYEKL. With 4 bases clipped from V and 4 bases from J, the junction kept 12 bases outside the gene matches. The CDR3 has 16 amino acids. The chain's CDR3 is CASSPLGSGSLYEQYF. CDR3 sequence (DNA): TGCGCCAGCAGCCCTTTGGGCAGCGGGAGCTTGTACGAGCAGTACTTC.

The chain has TRBV5-8 and TRBJ1-5, with 11 bases fitting TRBD1. J gave up 7 bases and V 4 bases, and 10 bases lay outside the gene matches. Looked up from germline, CDR1 is SGHTS and CDR2 is YDEGEE. CDR3 size: 16 residues. The CDR3 DNA reads TGTGCCAGCAGCCCCTACTGGGACAGGGGGGGACAGCCCCAGCATTTT. Translating it yields CASSPYWDRGGQPQHF.

The chain joins TRBV15 to TRBJ1-4; D might be TRBD1 (6 bases). Trimming pared 0 bases from V and 8 bases from J, leaving 16 bases between. In germline, CDR1 is LNHNV, CDR2 YYDKDF (reference sequence). The CDR3 extends over 16 amino acids. The CDR3 sequence is CATSRDREGGREKLFF. DNA of the CDR3: TGTGCCACCAGCAGAGATAGGGAGGGGGGGAGAGAAAAACTGTTTTTT.

The V call is TRBV1, the J call TRBJ2-5; the DNA was not used to check the table's D call, TRBD1. TRBV1 is tagged as a pseudogene. The CDR3 consists of 16 residues. The CDR3 protein is CTSSPNKLETERTQYF. The CDR3 DNA reads as TGCACCAGCAGCCCTAACAAGCTGGAGACAGAGCGAACCCAGTACTTC.